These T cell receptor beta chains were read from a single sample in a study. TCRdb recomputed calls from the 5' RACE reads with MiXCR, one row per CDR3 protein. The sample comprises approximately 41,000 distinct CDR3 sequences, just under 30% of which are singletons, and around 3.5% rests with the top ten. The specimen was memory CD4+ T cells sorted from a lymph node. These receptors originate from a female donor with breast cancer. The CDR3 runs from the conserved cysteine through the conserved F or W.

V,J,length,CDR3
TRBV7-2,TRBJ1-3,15,CASSLTVSSGNTIYF
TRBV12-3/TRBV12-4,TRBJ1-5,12,CASSAADQPRHF
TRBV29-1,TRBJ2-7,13,CSVEDTSGAEQYF
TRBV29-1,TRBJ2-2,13,CSVGQGTSGELFF
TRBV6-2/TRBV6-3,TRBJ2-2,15,CASAGGPLKAGELFF
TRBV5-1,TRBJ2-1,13,CASSLSDSSPQFF
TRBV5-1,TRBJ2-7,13,CASSHPHNYEQYF
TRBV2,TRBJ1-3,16,CASCPTYTGTENTIYF
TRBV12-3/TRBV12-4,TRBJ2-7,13,CASSLVFSYEQYF
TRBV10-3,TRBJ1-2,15,CAIRPADLGSYGYTF
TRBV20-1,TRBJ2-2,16,CSARDRDSYDTGELFF
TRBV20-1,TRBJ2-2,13,CSAWDTNTGELFF
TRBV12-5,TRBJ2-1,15,CASGLGTQQADEQFF
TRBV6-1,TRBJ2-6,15,CASRGQVSGANVLTF
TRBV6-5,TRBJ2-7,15,CASSVGFGNSYEQYF
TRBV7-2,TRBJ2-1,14,CASSLSLAYNEQFF
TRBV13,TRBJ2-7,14,CASSSIGAAYEQYF
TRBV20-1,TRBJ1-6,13,CSAGLGAGSPLHF
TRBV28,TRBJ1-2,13,CASSFKTVYGYTF
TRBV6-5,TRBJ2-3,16,CASSYGLRGDTDTQYF
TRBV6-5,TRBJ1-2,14,CASRSGTGPYGYTF
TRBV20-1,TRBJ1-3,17,CSARISSGQSSGNTIYF
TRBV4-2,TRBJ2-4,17,CASSQPGTSGAKNIQYF
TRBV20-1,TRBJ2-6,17,CSARVAGPVGGANVLTF
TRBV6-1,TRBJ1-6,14,CASSAGPYNSPLHF
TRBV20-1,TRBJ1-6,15,CSARRPGRYNSHLHF
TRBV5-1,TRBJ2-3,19,CASSLESYSGTGATDTQYF